This TCR beta chain was sequenced in a study of read filtering for tumor transcriptome and immune sequencing. Sampling of bone marrow took place during active disease in every patient. The V gene's germline CDR1 is SGHRS and CDR2 YFSETQ. The CDR3 has 17 residues. V shed 4 bases and J 0 bases; nucleotides not matched to a gene: 7. This clonotype was detected ten times or more. The library was built from about 0.4 ug RNA with molecular barcoded adaptors for alpha/delta and beta/gamma chains. Via MiXCR, TCRdb re-called the reads, giving one row per CDR3 protein. The sample records 90,000 to 95,000 distinct CDR3 sequences, around a fifth being singletons.

The sample was a population of CD138-negative cells sorted from bone marrow. The chain combines TRBV5-1 with TRBJ2-1, with TRBD2 matching 10 bases. The TCR sequence derives from a donor at least 40 years old with multiple myeloma. The CDR3 nucleotides are TGCGCCAGCAGCCGCACTAGCGGGGCGAGCTCCTACAATGAGCAGTTCTTC. It translates to CASSRTSGASSYNEQFF.